Listed here are 30 T cell receptor beta chains from one sample, sequenced in a study of breast tumors, draining lymph nodes, adjacent tissues (dated by TCRdb to 2016 to 2018). The library was prepared using multiplex PCR. These reads were obtained on an Illumina HiSeq 2000. TCRdb reanalyzed the raw reads on its own, using fastp at Q25 for trimming and MiXCR for clone calling, and kept in-frame beta chains. Identical CDR3 protein sequences are pooled into one entry, listed with their most common genes and DNA. The sample has about 21,000 distinct CDR3 sequences on record, around 41% of them singletons. The ten top clones hold 24% of the sample. The sample taken for sequencing was breast tumor tissue. Source of these receptors: a female donor with breast cancer. Some clones in this sample may be carry-over from other donors' samples.

This clonotype was counted only a few times. V gene TRBV5-5 combines with J gene TRBJ2-7; D uncertain. Germline V lookup: CDR1 SGHKS, CDR2 YYEKEE (reference sequence). This CDR3 comprises 14 residues. V lost 0 bases and J lost 4, with 11 bases in between. CDR3 nucleotides: TGTGCCAGCAGCTTGGAGGCAGCCGGATACGAGCAGTACTTC. The encoded protein is CASSLEAAGYEQYF.

This clonotype has a count of ten or more. The rearrangement uses TRBV29-1 and TRBJ2-2; 10 bases are a match to TRBD2. The germline gives CDR1 SQVTM, CDR2 ANQGSEA. With V trimmed by 7 bases and J by 8 bases, 31 bases remained unmatched. The CDR3 has 21 amino acids. The CDR3 loop is CSAGGQGGLAGARGRIGELFF. The DNA of the CDR3 is TGCAGCGCGGGAGGACAGGGTGGGCTAGCGGGAGCTCGGGGGCGTATAGGGGAGCTGTTTTTT.

J is TRBJ1-2 and V is TRBV9; tentatively, D is TRBD1 (6 bases). The CDR3 sequence is 13 residues long. Germline V gene sequence: CDR1 SGDLS, CDR2 YYNGEE. Trimming left V 4 bases short and J 2 bases short, with 9 bases between. The CDR3 loop reads CASSFTGNYGYTF. CDR3 sequence (DNA): TGTGCCAGCAGCTTCACAGGGAACTATGGCTACACCTTC.

This clonotype showed up many times. This chain connects TRBV9 to TRBJ2-1, with 11 bases that match TRBD2. Germline CDR1 reads SGDLS; CDR2 reads YYNGEE. J was trimmed by 6 bases and V by 4 bases; bases with no gene match: 9. CDR3 length: 16 amino acids. The CDR3: CASSSIAGGSFNEQFF. The CDR3 DNA reads TGTGCCAGCAGCTCAATAGCGGGAGGGTCGTTCAATGAGCAGTTCTTC. The entire variable domain, with the rest obtained from reference TRBV9 and TRBJ2-1, is as follows: DSGVTQTPKHLITATGQRVTLRCSPRSGDLSVYWYQQSLDQGLQFLIQYYNGEERAKGNILERFSAQQFPDLHSELNLSSLELGDSALYFCASSSIAGGSFNEQFFGPGTRLTVL.

The chain combines TRBV3-1 with TRBJ1-2; TRBD1 aligns across 8 bases. Germline V gene lookup returns CDR1 LGHDT and CDR2 YNNKEL (reference sequence). V dropped 4 bases and J dropped 2; count of bases not matched to a gene: 9. The CDR3 consists of 16 residues. CDR3 residues: CASSPGTRQGNYGYTF. CDR3 DNA sequence: TGTGCCAGCAGCCCGGGTACCCGACAGGGGAACTATGGCTACACCTTC.

The genes are TRBV6-1 and TRBJ1-2; a possible D gene is TRBD1 (6 bases). CDR1 and CDR2 (germline): MNHNS, SASEGT. The CDR3 totals 13 residues. Trimming took 5 bases from V and 8 from J, leaving 15 bases between them. The DNA of the CDR3 is TGTGCCAGCAGTTACGGAGGGGGTACAGGCTACACCTTC. This encodes CASSYGGGTGYTF.

Regarding this clonotype: With a much larger clone just one base away, this may be a read error. The chain uses TRBV5-1 and TRBJ2-5, with D unclear. Per the germline V gene, CDR1 is SGHRS and CDR2 is YFSETQ. CDR3 length: 12 residues. The CDR3 loop reads CASSLKGEAHYF. The CDR3, as DNA: TGCGCCAGCAGCCTGAAGGGTGAGGCCCACTACTTC.

This clonotype was detected ten times or more. A read error may explain this, as a much larger clone is one base away. The rearrangement joins TRBV7-2 to TRBJ2-5; D possibly corresponds to TRBD2 (6 bases). CDR1 is SGHTA and CDR2 is FQGNSA in the germline V gene. The CDR3 has 15 amino acids. The CDR3 DNA follows: TGTGCCAGCAGCTTAGGAGGTGGAGGGCAAGAGACCCAGCACTTC. Amino acid sequence: CASSLGGGGQETQHF.

This clonotype has a count of ten or more. The chain is built from TRBV19 and TRBJ2-7; tentative D call: TRBD1 (5 bases). V dropped 6 bases and J dropped 1 base, with 10 bases sitting between them. This CDR3 has 13 amino acids. Germline CDR1 reads LNHDA; CDR2 reads SQIVND (reference sequence). The CDR3 DNA reads TGTGCCAGTAGCCCAGACAGATCCTACGAGCAGTACTTC. Translating it yields CASSPDRSYEQYF.

Turning to this clonotype: The final CDR3 position lacks the conserved phenylalanine or tryptophan, pointing to a likely read error. The DNA is left out, because the CDR3 cannot be placed on it with certainty; the CDR3 is given as TCRdb lists it. The chain is built from TRBV7-2 and TRBJ1-2. The CDR3 is 8 residues long, ends included. Germline V CDR1 and CDR2: SGHTA, FQGNSA. The CDR3 spells CASSLEFL.

The gene calls are TRBV5-7 and TRBJ1-2; D gene unclear. TRBV5-7 is filed as an ORF, its function uncertain. Trimming took 3 bases from V and 2 from J, leaving 23 bases between them. The CDR3 spans 18 residues. This CDR3 reads CASSSTRRETMSNYGYTF. The CDR3 nucleotides are TGTGCCAGCAGCTCAACCCGACGGGAAACCATGTCGAACTATGGCTACACCTTC.

The table lists this clonotype with many counts. V is TRBV11-2 and J is TRBJ2-1; perhaps TRBD1 as D (6 bases). V lost 4 bases to trimming and J lost 6 bases, with 10 bases between them. CDR3 length: 13 residues. The germline gives CDR1 SGHAT, CDR2 FQNNGV. CDR3 sequence reads: CASSSDSFNEQFF. CDR3 DNA: TGTGCCAGCAGCTCGGACAGCTTCAATGAGCAGTTCTTC.

This clonotype was seen many times. V usage is TRBV5-1 and J usage is TRBJ1-2; D unclear. The CDR3 extends over 13 amino acids. Trimming left V 4 bases short and J 6 bases short, with 13 bases between. Germline CDR1 and CDR2: SGHRS and YFSETQ. CDR3 DNA: TGCGCCAGCAGCCGGGATGGTAGGGATGGCTACACCTTC. Its protein product is CASSRDGRDGYTF.

This clonotype was detected once. One end of the junction varies from germline; a read error may be responsible. V and J are TRBV20-1 and TRBJ1-5, with D unclear. This CDR3 comprises 11 residues. Germline lookup yields CDR1 DFQATT and CDR2 SNEGSKA (reference sequence). The chain's CDR3 is CSARAQRAQPF. The CDR3 DNA follows: TGCAGTGCTAGAGCTCAGCGGGCCCAGCCTTTT.

This clonotype was seen at least ten times. The chain recombines TRBV7-8 with TRBJ2-7; D gene uncertain. Trimming cost V 1 base and J 4 bases, with 8 bases left between them. The CDR3 contains 13 residues. CDR1 is SGHVS and CDR2 is FQNEAQ in the germline V gene. CDR3 sequence: CASSLGAGYEQYF. The CDR3 region has the DNA TGTGCCAGCAGCTTAGGAGCTGGGTACGAGCAGTACTTC. Filled out from reference TRBV7-8 and TRBJ2-7, the complete variable domain reads GAGVSQSPRYKVAKRGQDVALRCDPISGHVSLFWYQQALGQGPEFLTYFQNEAQLDKSGLPSDRFFAERPEGSVSTLKIQRTQQEDSAVYLCASSLGAGYEQYFGPGTRLTVT.

The sample holds one count of this clonotype. The rearrangement links TRBV11-2 to TRBJ2-5; D is uncertain. V shed 5 bases and J shed 4 bases, with 23 bases lying between them. CDR1 and CDR2 (germline): SGHAT, FQNNGV. The length of the CDR3 is 17 residues. The CDR3 spells CASSQEVTVTPAETQYF. The CDR3 nucleotides read TGTGCCAGCAGCCAAGAGGTTACGGTGACTCCTGCAGAGACCCAGTACTTC.

The chain is built from TRBV11-2 and TRBJ2-3; D is undetermined. The CDR3 runs 18 residues. Germline CDR1 SGHAT, CDR2 FQNNGV. The ends were cut back, 5 bases at V and 1 base at J, with 22 bases in the middle. The CDR3 protein is CASSEEQIASSGTDTQYF. CDR3 coding DNA: TGTGCCAGCAGCGAAGAACAGATTGCCTCCTCTGGCACAGATACGCAGTATTTT.

This clonotype appeared many times. V and J are TRBV11-2 and TRBJ2-4; the D gene is possibly TRBD2 (6 bases). The CDR3 consists of 14 residues. Trimming left V 5 bases short and J 5 bases short, with 13 bases between. Germline V CDR1 and CDR2: SGHAT, FQNNGV. The CDR3 DNA follows: TGTGCCAGCAGCCGCCTGCGGAGGGAAAACATTCAGTACTTC. Amino acids: CASSRLRRENIQYF. Using reference TRBV11-2 and TRBJ2-4 for the parts outside the CDR3, the full variable domain is EAGVAQSPRYKIIEKRQSVAFWCNPISGHATLYWYQQILGQGPKLLIQFQNNGVVDDSQLPKDRFSAERLKGVDSTLKIQPAKLEDSAVYLCASSRLRRENIQYFGAGTRLSVL.

In this sample, this clonotype turned up many times. The chain combines TRBV6-6 with TRBJ2-5; 7 bases fit TRBD2. J gave up 4 bases and V 7 bases, and 3 bases lay outside the gene matches. This CDR3 is 12 amino acids long. Germline V gene data show CDR1 as MNHNY and CDR2 as SVGAGI (reference sequence). CDR3 bases: TGTGCCAGCACCCGCGGGGGAGAGACCCAGTACTTC. Translating gives CASTRGGETQYF.

This clonotype was seen ten or more times. The chain links TRBV20-1 to TRBJ1-2; possibly TRBD1 for D (6 bases). Trimming stripped 6 bases from V and 4 bases from J, with 15 bases between. The CDR3 is 13 residues long. Germline V gene data show CDR1 as DFQATT and CDR2 as SNEGSKA (reference sequence). In DNA, the CDR3 is TGCAGTGCGTGGACAGAGATGAGCTATGGCTACACCTTC. Translation: CSAWTEMSYGYTF.

This clonotype was found once. This chain links TRBV29-1 with TRBJ2-6, with TRBD1 identical over 8 bases. Germline CDR1 is SQVTM and CDR2 is ANQGSEA. This CDR3 is 16 amino acids long. J gave up 0 bases and V 4 bases, and 5 bases lay outside the gene matches. The chain's CDR3 is CSVGTGKSSGANVLTF. CDR3 sequence (DNA): TGCAGCGTTGGGACAGGGAAGAGCTCTGGGGCCAACGTCCTGACTTTC.

This clonotype was recorded many times. The chain links TRBV14 to TRBJ1-2; D is unclear. Germline V gene lookup returns CDR1 SGHDN and CDR2 FVKESK. This CDR3 is built from 15 residues. V lost 1 base and J 4 bases, leaving 13 bases between the germline ends. The CDR3 region is CASSQVDFMGYGYTF. The DNA of the CDR3 is TGTGCCAGCAGCCAAGTGGACTTCATGGGCTATGGCTACACCTTC. Complete variable domain (other parts from reference TRBV14 and TRBJ1-2): EAGVTQFPSHSVIEKGQTVTLRCDPISGHDNLYWYRRVMGKEIKFLLHFVKESKQDESGMPNNRFLAERTGGTYSTLKVQPAELEDSGVYFCASSQVDFMGYGYTFGSGTRLTVV.

The chain has TRBV7-3 and TRBJ2-7; 10 nucleotides align to TRBD2. CDR1 is SGHTA, CDR2 FQGTGA, per germline. The trim removed 3 bases at V and 5 bases at J, leaving 4 bases unmatched. This CDR3 is built from 14 residues. The CDR3 protein is CASSFETSGNEQYF. In DNA, the CDR3 is TGTGCCAGCAGCTTCGAAACTAGCGGGAACGAGCAGTACTTC. The entire variable domain, with the rest obtained from reference TRBV7-3 and TRBJ2-7, is as follows: GAGVSQTPSNKVTEKGKYVELRCDPISGHTALYWYRQSLGQGPEFLIYFQGTGAADDSGLPNDRFFAVRPEGSVSTLKIQRTERGDSAVYLCASSFETSGNEQYFGPGTRLTVT.

This sequence joins TRBV15 and TRBJ2-5; tentative D call: TRBD1 (5 bases). The CDR3 is 14 amino acids. Trimming removed 0 bases at V and 3 bases at J, with 8 bases between. Germline V lookup: CDR1 LNHNV, CDR2 YYDKDF (reference sequence). The CDR3, as DNA: TGTGCCACCAGCAGAGATCTCAGGGAAGAGACCCAGTACTTC. It yields the protein CATSRDLREETQYF.

In its sample, this clonotype was seen many times. The J gene is TRBJ2-3, the V gene TRBV14, with 7 nucleotides matching TRBD1. V lost 2 bases, J lost 4 bases, and 3 bases stayed unmatched. Germline assignment: CDR1 SGHDN and CDR2 FVKESK. The CDR3 contains 14 residues. This chain's CDR3 is CASSQLQGADTQYF. The CDR3 DNA reads as TGTGCCAGCAGCCAATTGCAGGGGGCAGATACGCAGTATTTT.

V gene TRBV20-1 combines with J gene TRBJ1-5, with D uncertain. CDR1 is DFQATT and CDR2 is SNEGSKA in the germline V gene (reference sequence). Trimming left V 3 bases short and J 0 bases short, with 9 bases between. CDR3 size: 14 residues. CDR3 protein: CSARAKDSNQPQHF. The CDR3 DNA is TGCAGTGCTAGGGCAAAGGATAGCAATCAGCCCCAGCATTTT.

V is TRBV14 and J is TRBJ1-1; D call uncertain. The V end was cut by 0 bases, the J end by 4 bases, with 9 bases between. The CDR3 extends over 14 amino acids. Germline loops: CDR1 SGHDN, CDR2 FVKESK. The CDR3 protein is CASSQDLQATEAFF. The CDR3 nucleotides are TGTGCCAGCAGCCAAGACCTTCAGGCCACTGAAGCTTTCTTT.

The chain joins TRBV27 to TRBJ1-6; no reliable D call. CDR1 MNHEY and CDR2 SMNVEV come from the germline V gene (reference sequence). The CDR3 length is 14 residues. With 5 bases removed from V and 8 bases from J, the gap between germline ends came to 13 bases. The CDR3 nucleotides read TGTGCCAGCAGTCTATTCGTTTACGATTCACCCCTCCACTTT. It codes for CASSLFVYDSPLHF.

This clonotype was detected only a few times. J is TRBJ1-6 and V is TRBV2; maybe TRBD1 (5 bases). Germline V gives CDR1 SNHLY, CDR2 FYNNEI. The CDR3 runs to 14 residues. V was shortened by 7 bases and J by 7 bases, with 14 bases between the two germline ends. CDR3: CASIVQGRNSPLHF. CDR3 nucleotides: TGTGCCAGCATCGTTCAGGGCAGGAATTCACCCCTCCACTTT.

This clonotype was picked up many times. The chain employs TRBV24-1 and TRBJ2-1; D gene unclear. V lost 4 bases to trimming and J lost 8 bases, with 20 bases between them. The CDR3 consists of 16 residues. Germline-derived CDR1 and CDR2 are KGHDR and SFDVKD. The CDR3 DNA follows: TGTGCCACCAGTGACCCTACGCGACACGGTGGGGATGAGCAGTTCTTC. Translating it yields CATSDPTRHGGDEQFF.